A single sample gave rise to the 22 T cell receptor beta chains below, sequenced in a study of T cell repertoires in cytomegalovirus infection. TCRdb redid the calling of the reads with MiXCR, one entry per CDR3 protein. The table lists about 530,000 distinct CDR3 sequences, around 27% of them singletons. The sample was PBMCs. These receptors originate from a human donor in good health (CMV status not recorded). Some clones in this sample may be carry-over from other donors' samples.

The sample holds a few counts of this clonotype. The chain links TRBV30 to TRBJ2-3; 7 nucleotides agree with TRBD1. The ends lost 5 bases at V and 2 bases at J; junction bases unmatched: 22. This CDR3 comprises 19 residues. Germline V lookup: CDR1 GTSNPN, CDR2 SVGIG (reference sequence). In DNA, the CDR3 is TGTGCCTGGGTCGATTTCACCCGAATAACAGGGGTTCTCACAGATACGCAGTATTTT. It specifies CAWVDFTRITGVLTDTQYF.

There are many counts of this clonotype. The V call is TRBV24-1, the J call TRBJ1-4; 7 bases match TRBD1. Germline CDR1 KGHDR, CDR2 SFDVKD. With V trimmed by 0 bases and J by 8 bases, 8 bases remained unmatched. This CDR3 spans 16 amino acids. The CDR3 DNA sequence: TGTGCCACCAGTGATTTGAAGGGGGCGAAATCGGAAAAACTGTTTTTT. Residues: CATSDLKGAKSEKLFF.

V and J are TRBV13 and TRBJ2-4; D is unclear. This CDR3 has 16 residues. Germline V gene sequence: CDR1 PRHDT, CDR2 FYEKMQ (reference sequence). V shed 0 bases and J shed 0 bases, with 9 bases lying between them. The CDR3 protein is CASSLGALSAKNIQYF. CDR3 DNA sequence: TGTGCCAGCAGCTTAGGGGCCCTATCAGCCAAAAACATTCAGTACTTC.

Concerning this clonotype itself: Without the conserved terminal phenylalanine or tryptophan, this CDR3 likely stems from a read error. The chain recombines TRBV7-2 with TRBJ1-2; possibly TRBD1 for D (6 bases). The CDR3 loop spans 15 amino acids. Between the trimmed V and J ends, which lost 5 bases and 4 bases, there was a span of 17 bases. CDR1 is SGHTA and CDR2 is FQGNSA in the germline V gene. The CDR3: CASSEQGGRAYGYTV. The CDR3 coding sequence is TGTGCCAGCAGCGAACAGGGCGGGAGGGCCTATGGCTACACCGTC.

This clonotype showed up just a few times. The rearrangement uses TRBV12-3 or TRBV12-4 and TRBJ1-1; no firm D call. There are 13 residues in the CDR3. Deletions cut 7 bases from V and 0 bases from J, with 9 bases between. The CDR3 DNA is TGTGCCAGCACCTATAGGATGAACACTGAAGCTTTCTTT. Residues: CASTYRMNTEAFF.

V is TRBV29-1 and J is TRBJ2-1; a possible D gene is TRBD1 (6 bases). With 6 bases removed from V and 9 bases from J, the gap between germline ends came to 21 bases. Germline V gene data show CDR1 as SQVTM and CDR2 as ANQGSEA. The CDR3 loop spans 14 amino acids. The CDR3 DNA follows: TGCAGCGTCCGAAGGGGGAACGAACGGGGTGAGCAGTTCTTC. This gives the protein CSVRRGNERGEQFF.

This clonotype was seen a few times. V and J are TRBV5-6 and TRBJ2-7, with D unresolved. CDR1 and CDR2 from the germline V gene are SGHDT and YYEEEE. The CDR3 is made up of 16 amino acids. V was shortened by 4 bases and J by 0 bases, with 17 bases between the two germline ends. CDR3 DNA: TGTGCCAGCAGCCGATCCCGTGTGTTGTTCTCCTACGAGCAGTACGTC. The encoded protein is CASSRSRVLFSYEQYV.

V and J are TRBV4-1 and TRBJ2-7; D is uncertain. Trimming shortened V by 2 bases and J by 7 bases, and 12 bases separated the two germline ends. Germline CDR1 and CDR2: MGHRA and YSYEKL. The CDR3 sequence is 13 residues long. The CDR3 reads CASSQTILEEQYF. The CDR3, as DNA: TGCGCCAGCAGCCAAACCATCCTTGAGGAGCAGTACTTC.

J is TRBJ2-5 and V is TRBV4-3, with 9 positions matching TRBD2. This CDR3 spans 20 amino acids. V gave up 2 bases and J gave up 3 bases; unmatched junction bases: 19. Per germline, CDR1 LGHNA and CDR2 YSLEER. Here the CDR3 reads CASSQPHRVAGDQREETQYF. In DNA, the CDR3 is TGCGCCAGCAGCCAACCCCACAGGGTAGCGGGAGATCAGAGGGAAGAGACCCAGTACTTC.

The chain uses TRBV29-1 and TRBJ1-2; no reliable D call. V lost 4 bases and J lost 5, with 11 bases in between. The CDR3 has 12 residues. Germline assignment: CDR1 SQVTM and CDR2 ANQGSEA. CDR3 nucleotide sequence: TGCAGCGTTGGATTTGTAAGTTATGGCTACACCTTC. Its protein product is CSVGFVSYGYTF.

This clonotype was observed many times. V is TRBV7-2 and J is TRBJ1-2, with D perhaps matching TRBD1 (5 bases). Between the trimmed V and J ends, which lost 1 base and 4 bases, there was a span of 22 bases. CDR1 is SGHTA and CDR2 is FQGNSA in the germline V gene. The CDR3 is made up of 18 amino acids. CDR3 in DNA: TGTGCCAGCAGCTTAGTCGGCTCCATACAACTGGGACTCTATGGCTACACCTTC. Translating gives CASSLVGSIQLGLYGYTF.

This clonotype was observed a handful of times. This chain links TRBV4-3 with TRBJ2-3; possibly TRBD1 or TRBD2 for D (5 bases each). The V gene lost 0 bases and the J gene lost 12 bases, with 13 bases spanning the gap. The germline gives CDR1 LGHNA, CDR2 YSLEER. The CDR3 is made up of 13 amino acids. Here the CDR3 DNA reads TGCGCCAGCAGCCAAGAAATCCGGGACGCACAGTATTTT. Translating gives CASSQEIRDAQYF.

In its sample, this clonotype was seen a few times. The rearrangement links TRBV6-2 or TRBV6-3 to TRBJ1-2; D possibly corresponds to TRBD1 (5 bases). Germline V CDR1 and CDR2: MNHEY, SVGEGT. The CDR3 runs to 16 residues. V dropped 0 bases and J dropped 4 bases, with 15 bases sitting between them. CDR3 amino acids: CASSYSSRDHGYGYTF. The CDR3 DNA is TGTGCCAGCAGTTACTCGTCCCGGGACCACGGCTATGGCTACACCTTC.

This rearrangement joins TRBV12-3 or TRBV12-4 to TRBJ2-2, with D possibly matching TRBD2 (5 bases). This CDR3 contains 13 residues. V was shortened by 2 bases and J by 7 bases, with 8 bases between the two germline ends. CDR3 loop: CASSLKAGGELFF. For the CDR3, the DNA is TGTGCCAGCAGTTTAAAGGCGGGCGGGGAGCTGTTTTTT.

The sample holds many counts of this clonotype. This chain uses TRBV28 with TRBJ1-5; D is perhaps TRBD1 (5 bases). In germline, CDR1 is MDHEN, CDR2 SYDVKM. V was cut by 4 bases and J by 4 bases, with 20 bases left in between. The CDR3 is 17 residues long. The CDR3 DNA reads TGTGCCAGCAGTTCCCGTGGGACGTATAGTAAGAATCAGCCCCAGCATTTT. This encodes CASSSRGTYSKNQPQHF.

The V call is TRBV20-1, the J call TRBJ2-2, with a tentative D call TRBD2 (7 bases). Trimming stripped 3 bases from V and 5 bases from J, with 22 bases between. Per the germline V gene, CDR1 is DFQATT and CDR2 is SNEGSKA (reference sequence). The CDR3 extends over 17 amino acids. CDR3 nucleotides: TGCAGTGCTAGGCCCCCCTCGGGGGCGGGAGAGACCGGGGAGCTGTTTTTT. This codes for CSARPPSGAGETGELFF.

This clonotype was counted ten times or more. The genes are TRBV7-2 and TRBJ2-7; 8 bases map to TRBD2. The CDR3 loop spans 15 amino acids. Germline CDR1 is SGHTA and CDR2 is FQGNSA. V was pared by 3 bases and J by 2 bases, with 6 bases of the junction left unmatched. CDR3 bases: TGTGCCAGCAGCTTTTTAACTAGCGGTGCCTACGAGCAGTACTTC. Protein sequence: CASSFLTSGAYEQYF.

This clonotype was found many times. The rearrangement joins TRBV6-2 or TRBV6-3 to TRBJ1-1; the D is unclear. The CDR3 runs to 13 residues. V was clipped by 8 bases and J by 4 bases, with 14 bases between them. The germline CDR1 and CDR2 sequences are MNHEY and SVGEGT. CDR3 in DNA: TGTGCCAGCTTGGGCCCGGCAGTCACTGAAGCTTTCTTT. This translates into CASLGPAVTEAFF.

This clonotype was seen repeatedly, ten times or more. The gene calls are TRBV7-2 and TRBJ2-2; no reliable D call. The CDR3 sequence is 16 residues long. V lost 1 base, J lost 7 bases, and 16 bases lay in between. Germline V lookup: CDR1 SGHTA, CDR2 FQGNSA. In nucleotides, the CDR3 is TGTGCCAGCAGCTTAGTGGCAGCGACTGTGGGCGGGGAGCTGTTTTTT. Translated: CASSLVAATVGGELFF.

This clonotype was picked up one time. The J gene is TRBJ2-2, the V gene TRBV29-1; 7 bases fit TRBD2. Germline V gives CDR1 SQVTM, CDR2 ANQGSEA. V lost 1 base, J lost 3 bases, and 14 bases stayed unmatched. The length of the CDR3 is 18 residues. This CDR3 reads CSVEGRGLHLTDTGELFF. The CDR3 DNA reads TGCAGCGTTGAAGGAAGGGGACTACACCTGACGGACACCGGGGAGCTGTTTTTT.

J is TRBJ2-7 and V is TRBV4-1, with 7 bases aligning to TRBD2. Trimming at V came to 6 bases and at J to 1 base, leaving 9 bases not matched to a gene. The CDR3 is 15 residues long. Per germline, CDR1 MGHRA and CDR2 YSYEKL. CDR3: CASRTVTGGSYEQYF. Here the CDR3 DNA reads TGCGCCAGCAGAACGGTAACGGGGGGATCCTACGAGCAGTACTTC.

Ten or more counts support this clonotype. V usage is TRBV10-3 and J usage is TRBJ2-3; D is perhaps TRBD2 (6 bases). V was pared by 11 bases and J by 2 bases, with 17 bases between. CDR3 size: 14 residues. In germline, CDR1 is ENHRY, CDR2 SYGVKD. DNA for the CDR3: TGTGCCGCCGGAGGGAGTGTCCCCACAGATACGCAGTATTTT. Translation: CAAGGSVPTDTQYF.